This TCR beta chain was obtained from a study of tumor and adjacent non-tumor tissue in lung cancer listed by TCRdb under 2018. In terms of the full investigation: By cancer type, the cohort comprised approximately twelve adenocarcinoma patients, 2 squamous cell carcinoma patients and 1 small cell lung cancer patient. The roughly 15 patients were aged about 31 to 85 years, included ten or so men and 5 women, and had TNM stage I to III disease. Bulk TCRbeta repertoires were compared between lung tumor tissue and matched distant non-tumor lung tissue obtained from 15 lung cancer patients. TCRbeta CDR3 sequencing was performed on more than 25 paired specimens, with one tumor sample and one normal lung sample collected per patient. Sequencing generated a total of 125,075,908 productive TCRbeta reads, averaging approximately 4 million reads per sample. General conclusions and limits of the study: The cohort had only around 15 patients, and the authors noted that larger samples and more detailed clinical data are needed. A significantly larger cumulative share of the repertoire was made up by the top 100 clones in normal lung than in tumor tissue. Tumor tissue showed significantly greater TCR diversity (inverse Simpson) than normal lung tissue (approximately 430 vs 150, P = 0.0075, Mann-Whitney U test). Neither the sequencing platform nor unique molecular identifiers are named or mentioned anywhere in the methods. Younger patients had significantly higher TCR diversity, and higher tumor TCR diversity was associated with shorter overall and disease-free survival. Because peripheral blood was not sequenced, the blood TCRbeta repertoires of the lung cancer patients in the study went unexamined.

From a lookup of the germline V gene, CDR1 and CDR2 are SQVTM and ANQGSEA. The CDR3 goes from the cysteine to the phenylalanine over 11 residues. The sequence is cut down to CDR3 DNA, 33 bases in frame from base 1. RNA was isolated from bulk unsorted tissue, and RNA quality was assessed with a NanoDrop ND-1000 and an Agilent 2100. Newly diagnosed lung cancer patients without prior chemotherapy who had been admitted for thoracic surgery in China between August and November 2014 were enrolled as donors. Anyone who had undergone radiotherapy or chemotherapy before, or who had another cancer at the same time, was left out of the study. Pieces of surgical tissue measuring roughly 1-2.3 cm3 were kept in RNAlater solution and stored at -80 degrees C until use. On this clonotype itself: Its antigen is currently not known. Mismatch with germline at one junction end may stem from a read error.

Receptor libraries were prepared by multiplex PCR. TCRdb records Illumina HiSeq 2500 as the sequencer. Following protocols modified from ARM-PCR, the researchers constructed TCRbeta libraries through three rounds of nested PCR with primers (Table S4). Before sequencing, PCR products of 200-500 bp were cut from the gel and purified using the QIAquick gel extraction kit. The source study handled its data this way. Trimmomatic was used to clean the reads, FLASH was used to merge the reads into complete CDR3 sequences, and MiTCR was used to assign the reads to V(D)J germline segments. Clonal diversity was calculated as the inverse Simpson's index using VDJtools. In-frame sequences lacking a premature stop codon were counted as productive reads. Using fastp at Q25 and MiXCR, TCRdb reprocessed the public reads and kept productive beta chains. CDR3 protein sequences are deduplicated, and each keeps its most common genes and DNA. For this entry, the V and J calls and clone size follow TCRdb and not the study's own pipeline. The sample table records more than 60,000 distinct CDR3 sequences; around 74% of these occur just once. Approximately 12% of the sample rests with the top ten.

This TCR was sampled from a woman between 50 and 59 years old with non-small cell lung cancer. Sequencing input: lung tumor tissue. This chain is built from TRBV29-1 and TRBJ2-3; TRBD1 is perhaps the D gene, given 5 matching bases. The DNA reads TGCAGTATTGACAGCACAGATACACAGTATTTT. Translated, it gives CSIDSTDTQYF.